Sequencing of this T cell receptor beta chain was carried out in a study of beta chain features in type 1 diabetes. Study observations and caveats: There was a moderate but significant shortening of TCRB CDR3s in all four CD4+ subsets of Type 1 diabetes patients.

The investigators reverse transcribed all of the isolated RNA, so they sequenced expressed TCRB transcripts. The repertoire was sequenced with immunoSEQ multiplex PCR; TCRdb's copy has only in-frame clones and lacks some. The sample comprises some 900,000 clones, 15% to 20% of which are singletons, and 0.02% to 0.03% rests with the top ten. Per the germline V gene, CDR1 is KGHSH and CDR2 is LQKENI. V lost 5 bases and J lost 0, with 11 bases in between. The CDR3 extends over 15 amino acids. Averaging about 116 mL, one heparinised blood draw was given by each donor. Based on CD45RO/CCR7/CD25/CD127/CD95/CD27, CD4+ regulatory, stem cell-like memory, naive and central memory cells were sorted. Remarks on this clone: Its target is unknown. This sample also contains other DNA sequences that code for the same CDR3.

The clonotype was recovered from a woman aged 18-30 years in good health. Sequences were obtained from naive CD4+ T cells from blood. The rearrangement joins TRBV18 to TRBJ2-1; no definite D call. Written as DNA, the CDR3 is TGTGCCAGCTCATATTCGGTCAGCTCCTACAATGAGCAGTTCTTC. It is translated as CASSYSVSSYNEQFF.